This T cell receptor (beta chain) was identified in a study of sequential checkpoint blockade in melanoma. Sequenced by immunoSEQ multiplex PCR; TCRdb stores in-frame clones only, minus some. The sample shows approximately 40,000 clones, more than 80% of them seen only once. The CDR3 has 14 residues. Germline CDR1 reads MGHRA; CDR2 reads YSYEKL. The treatment is: randomized to nivolumab then ipilimumab (arm A) or the reverse (arm B). Live CD3+CD8+ CD19− CD56− cells were sorted from PBMCs. The receptor was derived from a human donor with melanoma. The chain uses TRBV4-1 and TRBJ2-5, with D unclear. The end of the DNA is better explained by TRBJ2-7, so the J call may be wrong. The sample consisted of CD8+ T cells sorted from blood (inferred from file names), taken from a patient given nivolumab and ipilimumab in sequence. The CDR3 DNA reads as TGCGCCAGCAGCCAAGTTGATTCACCCTCCGAGCAGTACTTC. Translating it yields CASSQVDSPSEQYF.